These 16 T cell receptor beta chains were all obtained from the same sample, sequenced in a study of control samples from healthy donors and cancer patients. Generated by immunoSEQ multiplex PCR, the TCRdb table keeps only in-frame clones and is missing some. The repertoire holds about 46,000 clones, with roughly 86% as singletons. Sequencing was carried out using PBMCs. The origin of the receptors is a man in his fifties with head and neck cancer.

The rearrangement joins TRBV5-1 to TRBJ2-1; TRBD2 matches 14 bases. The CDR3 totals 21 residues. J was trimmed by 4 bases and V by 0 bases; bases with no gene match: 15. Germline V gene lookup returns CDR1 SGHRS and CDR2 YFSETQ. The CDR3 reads CASSLARFGTSGRVVYNEQFF. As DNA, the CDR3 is TGCGCCAGCAGCTTGGCCCGATTCGGGACTAGCGGGAGAGTGGTATACAATGAGCAGTTCTTC. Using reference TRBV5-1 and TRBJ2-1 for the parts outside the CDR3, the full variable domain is KAGVTQTPRYLIKTRGQQVTLSCSPISGHRSVSWYQQTPGQGLQFLFEYFSETQRNKGNFPGRFSGRQFSNSRSEMNVSTLELGDSALYLCASSLARFGTSGRVVYNEQFFGPGTRLTVL.

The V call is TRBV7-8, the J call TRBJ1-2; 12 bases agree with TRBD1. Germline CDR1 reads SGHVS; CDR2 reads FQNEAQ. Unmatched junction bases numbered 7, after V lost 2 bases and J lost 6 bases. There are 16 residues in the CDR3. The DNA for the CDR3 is TGTGCCAGCAGCTTAACCGGGACAGGGGGCGTACATGGCTACACCTTC. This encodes CASSLTGTGGVHGYTF.

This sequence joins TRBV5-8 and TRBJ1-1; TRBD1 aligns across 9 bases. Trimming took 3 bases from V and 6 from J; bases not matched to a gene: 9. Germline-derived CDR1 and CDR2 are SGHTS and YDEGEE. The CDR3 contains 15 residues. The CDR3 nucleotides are TGTGCCAGCAGCTACGGACAGGGGACAGTTCCTGAAGCTTTCTTT. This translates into CASSYGQGTVPEAFF. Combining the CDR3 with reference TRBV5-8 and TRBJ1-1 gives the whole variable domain EAGVTQSPTHLIKTRGQQATLRCSPISGHTSVYWYQQALGLGLQFLLWYDEGEERNRGNFPPRFSGRQFPNYSSELNVNALELEDSALYLCASSYGQGTVPEAFFGQGTRLTVV.

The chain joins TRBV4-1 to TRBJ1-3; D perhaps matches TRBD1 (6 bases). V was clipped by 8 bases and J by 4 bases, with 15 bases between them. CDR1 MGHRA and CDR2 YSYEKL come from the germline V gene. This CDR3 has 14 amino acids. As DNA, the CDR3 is TGCGCCAGCTCCCAGGGGACGGGGGGAAACACCATATATTTT. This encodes CASSQGTGGNTIYF.

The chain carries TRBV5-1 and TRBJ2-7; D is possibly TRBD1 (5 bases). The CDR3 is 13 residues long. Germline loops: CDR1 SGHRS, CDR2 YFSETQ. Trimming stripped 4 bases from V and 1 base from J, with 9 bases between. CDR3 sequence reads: CASSKAGSYEQYF. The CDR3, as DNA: TGCGCCAGCAGCAAGGCAGGGTCCTACGAGCAGTACTTC.

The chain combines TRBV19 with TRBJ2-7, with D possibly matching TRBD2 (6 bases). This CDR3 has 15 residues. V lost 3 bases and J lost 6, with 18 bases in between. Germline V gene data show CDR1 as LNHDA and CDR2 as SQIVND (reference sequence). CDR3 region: CASSMPGRGRVEQYF. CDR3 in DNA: TGTGCCAGTAGTATGCCTGGGCGGGGTCGGGTCGAGCAGTACTTC.

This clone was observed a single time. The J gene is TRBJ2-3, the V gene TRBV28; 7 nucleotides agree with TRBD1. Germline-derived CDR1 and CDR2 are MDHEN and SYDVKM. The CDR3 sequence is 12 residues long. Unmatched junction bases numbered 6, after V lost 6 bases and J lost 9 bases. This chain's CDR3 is CASRRQGVTQYF. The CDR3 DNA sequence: TGTGCCAGCAGGAGACAGGGAGTGACGCAGTATTTT.

In DNA form, the CDR3 reads TGTGCCAGCAGCTCGGGACTAAAAACAGATACGCAGTATTTT. This gives the protein CASSSGLKTDTQYF. This chain connects TRBV7-6 to TRBJ2-3, with 7 bases that match TRBD2. The CDR3 spans 14 residues. V lost 4 bases to trimming and J lost 3 bases; unmatched junction nucleotides: 4. Germline V lookup: CDR1 SGHVS, CDR2 FNYEAQ.

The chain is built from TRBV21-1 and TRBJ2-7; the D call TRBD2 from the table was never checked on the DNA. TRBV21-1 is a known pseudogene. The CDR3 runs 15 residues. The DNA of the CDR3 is TGTGCCAGCAGCAAAGTGGGAGCGGACCTCCACGAGCAGTACTTC. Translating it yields CASSKVGADLHEQYF.

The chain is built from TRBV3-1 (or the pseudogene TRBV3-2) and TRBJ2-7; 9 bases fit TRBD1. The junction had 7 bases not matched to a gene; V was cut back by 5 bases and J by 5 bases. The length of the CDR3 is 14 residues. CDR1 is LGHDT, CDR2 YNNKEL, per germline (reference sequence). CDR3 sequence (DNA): TGTGCCAGCAGCTCGACGGACAGGGGCCACGAGCAGTACTTC. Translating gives CASSSTDRGHEQYF.

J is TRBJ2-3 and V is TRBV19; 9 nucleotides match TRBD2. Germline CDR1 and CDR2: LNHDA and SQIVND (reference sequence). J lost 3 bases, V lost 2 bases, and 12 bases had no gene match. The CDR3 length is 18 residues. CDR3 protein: CASSINKLAGWVTDTQYF. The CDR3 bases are TGTGCCAGTAGTATAAACAAGCTAGCGGGATGGGTGACAGATACGCAGTATTTT.

The chain's CDR3 is CASSQLGDYNSPLHF. The CDR3, as DNA: TGTGCCAGCAGCCAATTGGGGGACTATAATTCACCCCTCCACTTT. V is TRBV4-2 and J is TRBJ1-6, with D possibly being TRBD1 (5 bases). Between the trimmed V and J ends, which lost 2 bases and 3 bases, there was a span of 8 bases. CDR3 length: 15 amino acids. The germline V gene encodes CDR1 LGHNA and CDR2 YNFKEQ.

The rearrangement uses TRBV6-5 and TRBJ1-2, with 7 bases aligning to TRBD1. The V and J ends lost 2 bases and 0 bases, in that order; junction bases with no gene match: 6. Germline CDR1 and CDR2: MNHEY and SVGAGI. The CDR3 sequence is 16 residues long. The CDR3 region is CASSYGRGIANYGYTF. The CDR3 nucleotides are TGTGCCAGCAGTTACGGCAGGGGGATAGCTAACTATGGCTACACCTTC.

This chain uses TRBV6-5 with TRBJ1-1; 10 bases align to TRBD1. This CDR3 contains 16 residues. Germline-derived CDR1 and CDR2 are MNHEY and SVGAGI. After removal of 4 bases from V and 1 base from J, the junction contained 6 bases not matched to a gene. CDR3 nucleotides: TGTGCCAGCAGTTCTGACAGGGGGCGAGGGAACACTGAAGCTTTCTTT. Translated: CASSSDRGRGNTEAFF.

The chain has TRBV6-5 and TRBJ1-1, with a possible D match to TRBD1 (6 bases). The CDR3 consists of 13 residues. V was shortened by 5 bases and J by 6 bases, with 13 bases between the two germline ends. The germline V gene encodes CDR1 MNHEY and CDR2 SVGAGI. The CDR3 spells CASSKSRTAEAFF. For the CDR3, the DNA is TGTGCCAGCAGTAAAAGTCGGACAGCTGAAGCTTTCTTT.

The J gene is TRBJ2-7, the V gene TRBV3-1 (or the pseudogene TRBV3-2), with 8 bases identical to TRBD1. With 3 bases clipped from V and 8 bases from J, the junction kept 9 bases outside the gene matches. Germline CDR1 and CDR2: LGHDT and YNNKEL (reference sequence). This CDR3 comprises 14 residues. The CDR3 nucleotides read TGTGCCAGCAGCCATTTCCAGGGGGCCGACCAGCAGTACTTC. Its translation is CASSHFQGADQQYF.